One TCR beta chain is described in this entry. Its antigen is as yet unknown. These data are taken from a study of cytomegalovirus exposure and HLA in healthy donors. Study-wide points: Most TCR sequences were rare, but some public TCRs occurred in many donors. The classifier was said to identify cytomegalovirus status with high specificity and sensitivity. Some TCR beta chains (more than 150 of them) were listed as cytomegalovirus-associated.

In germline, CDR1 is SEHNR, CDR2 FQNEAQ (reference sequence). The CDR3 sequence is 16 residues long. Trimming left V 8 bases short and J 8 bases short, with 27 bases between. Only in-frame clones appear in the TCRdb table, and some are missing; sequencing was by immunoSEQ multiplex PCR. The sample shows about 48,000 clones, about 90% of them seen only once. Sequenced sample: PBMCs. The source is a woman in her 30s in good health and CMV-seronegative. The chain has TRBV7-9 and TRBJ1-2; no definite D call. DNA of the CDR3: TGTGCCAGCGATCTGGAGGTGGGCCCGGCATCCGAGGGCTACACCTTC. It codes for CASDLEVGPASEGYTF.